The entry below describes one T cell receptor (beta chain). The data stem from a study of OX40 agonist ivuxolimab in advanced cancers. This CDR3 has 13 residues. CDR1 is MNHEY and CDR2 is SVGAGI in the germline V gene. V lost 7 bases, J lost 9 bases, and 18 bases lay in between. The protocol was immunoSEQ multiplex PCR, while the TCRdb copy is restricted to in-frame clones and leaves out a portion. Of roughly 15,000 clones in the sample, around four fifths were seen once. The TCR comes from an adult with an advanced solid tumor such as melanoma, head and neck, liver or kidney cancer. This sequence joins TRBV6-5 and TRBJ1-2; a weak D match, TRBD1 (5 bases). The source material was CD4+ or CD8+ T cells sorted from blood, sampled in a trial of the OX40 agonist ivuxolimab. CDR3 protein: CASTRPRDRCYTF. CDR3 DNA sequence: TGTGCCAGCACTAGACCCCGGGACCGCTGCTACACCTTC.